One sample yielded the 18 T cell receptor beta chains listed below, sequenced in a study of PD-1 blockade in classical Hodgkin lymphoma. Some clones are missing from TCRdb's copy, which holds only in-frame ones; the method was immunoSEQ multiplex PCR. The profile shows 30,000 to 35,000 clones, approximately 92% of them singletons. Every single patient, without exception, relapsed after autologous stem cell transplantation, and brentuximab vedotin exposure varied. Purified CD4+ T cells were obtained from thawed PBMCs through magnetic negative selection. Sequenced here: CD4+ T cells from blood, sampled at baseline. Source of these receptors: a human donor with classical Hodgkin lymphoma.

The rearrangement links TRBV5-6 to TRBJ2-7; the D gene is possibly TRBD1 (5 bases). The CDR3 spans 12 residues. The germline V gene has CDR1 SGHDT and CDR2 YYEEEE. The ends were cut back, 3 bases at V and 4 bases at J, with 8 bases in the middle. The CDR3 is CASSSDRYEQYF. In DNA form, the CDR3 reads TGTGCCAGCAGCTCCGACAGATACGAGCAGTACTTC.

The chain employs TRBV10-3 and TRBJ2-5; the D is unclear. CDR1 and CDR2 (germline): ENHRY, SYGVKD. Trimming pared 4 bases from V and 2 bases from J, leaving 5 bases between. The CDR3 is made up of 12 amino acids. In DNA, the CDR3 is TGTGCCATCAGTGCAGTACAAGAGACCCAGTACTTC. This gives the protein CAISAVQETQYF.

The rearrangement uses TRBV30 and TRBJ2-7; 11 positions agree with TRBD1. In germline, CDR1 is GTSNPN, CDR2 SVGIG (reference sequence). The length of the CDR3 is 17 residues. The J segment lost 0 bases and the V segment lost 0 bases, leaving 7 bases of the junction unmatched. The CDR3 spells CAWSVQIGTGGSYEQYF. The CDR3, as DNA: TGTGCCTGGAGTGTACAGATAGGGACAGGGGGCTCCTACGAGCAGTACTTC.

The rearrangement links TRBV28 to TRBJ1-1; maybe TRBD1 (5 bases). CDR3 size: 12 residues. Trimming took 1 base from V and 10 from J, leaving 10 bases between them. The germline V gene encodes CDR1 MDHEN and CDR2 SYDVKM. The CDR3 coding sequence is TGTGCCAGCAGTTTATCCCGGGACGTAGCTTTCTTT. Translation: CASSLSRDVAFF. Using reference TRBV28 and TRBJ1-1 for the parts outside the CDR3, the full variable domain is DVKVTQSSRYLVKRTGEKVFLECVQDMDHENMFWYRQDPGLGLRLIYFSYDVKMKEKGDIPEGYSVSREKKERFSLILESASTNQTSMYLCASSLSRDVAFFGQGTRLTVV.

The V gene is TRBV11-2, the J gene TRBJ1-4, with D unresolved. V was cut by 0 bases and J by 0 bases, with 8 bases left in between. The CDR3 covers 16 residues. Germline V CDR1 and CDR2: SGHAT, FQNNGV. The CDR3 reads CASSLDVFATNEKLFF. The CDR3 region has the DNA TGTGCCAGCAGCTTAGACGTCTTTGCAACTAATGAAAAACTGTTTTTT.

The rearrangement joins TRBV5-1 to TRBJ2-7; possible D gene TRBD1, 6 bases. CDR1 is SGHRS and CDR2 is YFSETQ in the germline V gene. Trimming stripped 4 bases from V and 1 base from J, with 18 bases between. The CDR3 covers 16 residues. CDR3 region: CASSPQWTARSYEQYF. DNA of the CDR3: TGCGCCAGCAGCCCACAGTGGACAGCACGTTCCTACGAGCAGTACTTC.

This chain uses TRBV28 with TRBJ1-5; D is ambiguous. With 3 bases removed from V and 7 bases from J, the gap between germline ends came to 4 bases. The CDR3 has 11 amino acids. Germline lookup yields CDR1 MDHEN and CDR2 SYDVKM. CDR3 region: CASSFNQPQHF. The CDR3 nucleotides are TGTGCCAGCAGTTTCAACCAGCCCCAGCATTTT.

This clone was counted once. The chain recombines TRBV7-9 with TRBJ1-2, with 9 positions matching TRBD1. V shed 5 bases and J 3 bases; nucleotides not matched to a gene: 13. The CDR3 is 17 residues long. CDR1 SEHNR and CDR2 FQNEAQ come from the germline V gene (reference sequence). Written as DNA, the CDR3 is TGTGCCAGCAGCGTGGACAGGGGATTATCTCGGGACTATGGCTACACCTTC. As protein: CASSVDRGLSRDYGYTF.

The CDR3 nucleotides are TGTGCCAGCACCCGAAGTGGGGCCAACAGTGGTAATGAGCAGTTCTTC. This gives the protein CASTRSGANSGNEQFF. This chain uses TRBV28 with TRBJ2-1, with D perhaps matching TRBD1 (5 bases). CDR3 size: 16 residues. Germline V CDR1 and CDR2: MDHEN, SYDVKM. V lost 7 bases and J 7 bases, leaving 23 bases between the germline ends.

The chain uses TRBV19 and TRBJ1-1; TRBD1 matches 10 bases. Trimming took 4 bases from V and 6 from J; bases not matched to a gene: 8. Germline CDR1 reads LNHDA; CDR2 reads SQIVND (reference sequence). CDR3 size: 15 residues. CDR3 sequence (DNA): TGTGCCAGTAGTAATCGGGACAGGGGCAACCCTGAAGCTTTCTTT. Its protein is CASSNRDRGNPEAFF. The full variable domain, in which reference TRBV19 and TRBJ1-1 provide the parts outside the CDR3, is DGGITQSPKYLFRKEGQNVTLSCEQNLNHDAMYWYRQDPGQGLRLIYYSQIVNDFQKGDIAEGYSVSREKKESFPLTVTSAQKNPTAFYLCASSNRDRGNPEAFFGQGTRLTVV.

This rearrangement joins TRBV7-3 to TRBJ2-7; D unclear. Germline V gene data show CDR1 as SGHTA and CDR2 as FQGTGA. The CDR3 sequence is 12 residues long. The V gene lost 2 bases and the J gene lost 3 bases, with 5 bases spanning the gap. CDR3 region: CASSLSIYEQYF. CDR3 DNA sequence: TGTGCCAGCAGCTTATCGATCTACGAGCAGTACTTC.

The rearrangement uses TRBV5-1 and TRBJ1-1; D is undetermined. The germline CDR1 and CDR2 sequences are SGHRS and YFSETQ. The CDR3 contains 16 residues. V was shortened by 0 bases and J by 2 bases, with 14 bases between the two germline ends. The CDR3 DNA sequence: TGCGCCAGCAGCTTGGCCCCGGGGATTGATAACACTGAAGCTTTCTTT. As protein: CASSLAPGIDNTEAFF.

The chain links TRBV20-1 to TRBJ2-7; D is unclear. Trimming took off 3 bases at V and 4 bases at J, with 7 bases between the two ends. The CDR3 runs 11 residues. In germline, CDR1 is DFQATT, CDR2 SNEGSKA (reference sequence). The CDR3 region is CSASLPYEQYF. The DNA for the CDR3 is TGCAGTGCTAGTTTACCTTACGAGCAGTACTTC.

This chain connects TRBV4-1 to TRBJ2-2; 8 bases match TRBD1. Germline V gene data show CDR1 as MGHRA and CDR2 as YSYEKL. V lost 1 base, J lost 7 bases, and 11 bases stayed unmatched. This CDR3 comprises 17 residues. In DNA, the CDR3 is TGCGCCAGCAGCCAAGGGCGGCAGGGGGCAGTCGGCGGGGAGCTGTTTTTT. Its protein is CASSQGRQGAVGGELFF.

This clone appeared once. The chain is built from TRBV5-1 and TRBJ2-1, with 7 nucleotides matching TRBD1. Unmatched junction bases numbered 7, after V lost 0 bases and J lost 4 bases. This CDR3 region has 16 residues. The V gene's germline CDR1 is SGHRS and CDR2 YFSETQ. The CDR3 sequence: CASSLAQDRIYNEQFF. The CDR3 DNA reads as TGCGCCAGCAGCTTGGCCCAGGACAGGATATACAATGAGCAGTTCTTC.

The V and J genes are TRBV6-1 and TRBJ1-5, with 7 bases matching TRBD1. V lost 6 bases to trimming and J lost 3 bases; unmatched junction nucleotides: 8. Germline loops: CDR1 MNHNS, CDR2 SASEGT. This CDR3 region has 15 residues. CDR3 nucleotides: TGTGCCAGCAGGTTTAATACAGGGGCCAATCAGCCCCAGCATTTT. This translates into CASRFNTGANQPQHF.

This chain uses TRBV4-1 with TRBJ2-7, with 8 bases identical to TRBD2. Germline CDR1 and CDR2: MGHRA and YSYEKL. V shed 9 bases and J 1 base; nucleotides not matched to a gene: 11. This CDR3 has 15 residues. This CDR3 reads CARVSGASGSYEQYF. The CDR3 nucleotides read TGCGCCAGGGTGAGCGGGGCTAGCGGGTCCTACGAGCAGTACTTC.

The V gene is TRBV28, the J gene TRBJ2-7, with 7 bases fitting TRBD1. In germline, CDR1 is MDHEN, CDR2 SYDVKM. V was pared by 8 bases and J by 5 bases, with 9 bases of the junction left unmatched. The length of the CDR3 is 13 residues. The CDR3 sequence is CASATGWGDEQYF. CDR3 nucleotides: TGTGCCAGCGCGACAGGGTGGGGAGACGAGCAGTACTTC. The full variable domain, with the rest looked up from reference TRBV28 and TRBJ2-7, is DVKVTQSSRYLVKRTGEKVFLECVQDMDHENMFWYRQDPGLGLRLIYFSYDVKMKEKGDIPEGYSVSREKKERFSLILESASTNQTSMYLCASATGWGDEQYFGPGTRLTVT.